This TCR beta chain derives from a study of T-cell memory formation after mild COVID-19. TCRdb processed the 5' RACE reads anew with MiXCR; each CDR3 protein has one entry. Of approximately 150,000 distinct CDR3 sequences listed, roughly 15% were seen once; the top ten hold 14%. Note on this clonotype: Its antigen is not known.

CDR1 LGHDT and CDR2 YNNKEL come from the germline V gene (reference sequence). V lost 3 bases, J lost 7 bases, and 13 bases lay in between. The CDR3 has 14 residues. Study-wide findings and caveats: There were some responding clones in pre-infection memory, which suggested that cross-reactive memory had joined. The authors left the SARS-CoV-2 specificity of second-wave clones peaking on day 37 unconfirmed. Clones shrinking between day 15 and 85 showed a balanced CD4/CD8 split, and those that grew later tilted toward CD4+.

Sequenced input: PBMCs or a T cell subset sorted from them (not recorded which). This sequence joins TRBV3-1 and TRBJ2-1; D possibly matches TRBD1 or TRBD2 (5 bases each). The clonotype was recovered from an adult woman who had mild COVID-19 (a few samples of this study predate the infection). Cell type and time point are not known. CDR3 nucleotides: TGTGCCAGCAGCCAGGGATCGGGGCGGAATGAGCAGTTCTTC. This gives the protein CASSQGSGRNEQFF.